This T cell receptor (beta chain) was identified in a study of CD8 T cells in Susac syndrome. The CDR3 runs to 15 residues. Germline V gene lookup returns CDR1 MGHRA and CDR2 YSYEKL. Trimming took 5 bases from V and 2 from J; bases not matched to a gene: 8. On this clonotype: No antigen is known for it.

RNA was extracted with the RNeasy kit, and a quantity of roughly 0.5 to 1 ug was reverse transcribed using random hexamers. It was immunoSEQ multiplex PCR that amplified TCR beta CDR3 across 54 Vbeta and 13 Jbeta. One entry per CDR3 protein, called by TCRdb with MiXCR from the immunoSEQ multiplex PCR reads. Of roughly 60,000 distinct CDR3 sequences in the sample, approximately 90% were seen once. Whole-study findings and limits: As acknowledged by the study, its TCR sequencing and HLA analysis included a relatively small number of individuals.

Sequenced input: CD8+ T cells from PBMCs. This chain uses TRBV4-1 with TRBJ2-7, with TRBD1 identical over 8 bases. This sequence originates from a human donor in good health. The CDR3 protein is CASSYVGQGAYEQYF. The CDR3 coding sequence is TGCGCCAGCAGCTACGTCGGACAGGGAGCCTACGAGCAGTACTTC.